Listed below are T cell receptor beta chains from one sample, sequenced in a study of CD8 T cells in Susac syndrome. One entry per CDR3 protein results from TCRdb running MiXCR on the immunoSEQ multiplex PCR reads. The sample has around 59,000 distinct CDR3 sequences; around 94% are singletons. The sequenced material came from CD8+ T cells from PBMCs. The receptor source for this set is a human donor in good health. Each CDR3 is given without its conserved first and last residue.

v_call | cdr3_aa
TRBV6-1 | ASRETLSGANVLT
TRBV12-3/TRBV12-4 | AGHSAIY
TRBV3-1 | ASSQDFNDISYEQY
TRBV2 | ASSVQGRAGELF
TRBV3-1 | ASSQVSGGGYEQY
TRBV7-9 | ASSSHKGAGDEQF
TRBV7-2 | ASRGDGPRLNTEAF
TRBV7-9 | ASSSRDRDNNEQF
TRBV29-1 | SVREGRDTQY
TRBV6-1 | ASSSGNQPQH
TRBV7-9 | ASSLGVTGGTTNYGYN
TRBV10-3 | AIGGTEAYEQY
TRBV6-2/TRBV6-3 | ASKAAYEQY
TRBV20-1 | NAPPLGLGSNTEAF
TRBV6-2/TRBV6-3 | ASSQTFAPNTGELF
TRBV29-1 | SVEIAGGLETQY
TRBV11-2 | ASSNWVGGYNEQF
TRBV13 | ASSSWDRGVTEAF
TRBV24-1 | ATSDFSGGGTDTQY
TRBV9 | ASSSWTGAHYNEQF
TRBV6-2/TRBV6-3 | ASSYVGDYYEQY
TRBV28 | ASIRGGTSGASTDTQY
TRBV29-1 | SVDRRKGTDTQY
TRBV5-4 | ASSFTRNTEAF
TRBV7-9 | ASSLAWSVSQETQY
TRBV9 | ASSVAAGGRLQY
TRBV4-3 | ASSQTPREQY
TRBV19 | ASSIRSGGTQY
TRBV7-2 | ASSLYSTDTQY
TRBV4-1 | ASGDRSSGNTIY
TRBV20-1 | SAREGFRETQY
TRBV6-5 | ASSQGVANYGYT
TRBV6-2/TRBV6-3 | ASGDYYEQY
TRBV12-5 | ASGLVGEYNEQF
TRBV7-9 | ASSPITGLMAEAF
TRBV7-9 | ASSSAGGSYEQY
TRBV10-3 | AIRGGSSYNEQF
TRBV5-4 | ASSLAKGRLQGSADTQY
TRBV7-8 | ASSPLNLGTGVTGYEQY
TRBV5-4 | ASSLIRFSDTQY
TRBV7-9 | ASSPPEGQGDHEQY
TRBV12-3/TRBV12-4 | ASSFEGTGGYT
TRBV7-6 | ASSLDREETQY
TRBV13 | ASSNGQGGYEQY